Listed below are T cell receptor beta chains from one sample, sequenced in a study of T cells after yellow fever vaccination. TCRdb called the 5' RACE reads again in MiXCR, with one record for every CDR3 protein. The table records approximately 250,000 distinct CDR3 sequences, about 3.5% of them present only once. The sequencing here drew on PBMCs, taken 15 days after the yellow fever booster vaccination. All receptors derive from a man aged 18 to 29 who received the YFV17D yellow fever vaccine. Each CDR3 is given with its conserved first and last residue. D genes are given only for firm matches. The size entry is marked missing in some rows and otherwise reads once, few, many or a size class.

size	D	V	J	CDR3	DNA
many	TRBD2	TRBV12-3/TRBV12-4	TRBJ2-1	CASRTSGGAGEQFF	TGTGCCAGCAGAACTAGCGGGGGGGCCGGTGAGCAGTTCTTC
many	NA	TRBV4-3	TRBJ2-7	CASSQDWLAAYEQYF	TGCGCCAGCAGCCAAGATTGGCTAGCCGCCTACGAGCAGTACTTC
many	NA	TRBV20-1	TRBJ2-5	CSANQETQYF	TGCAGTGCTAACCAAGAGACCCAGTACTTC
many	NA	TRBV18	TRBJ2-2	CASSPPSVAGELFF	TGTGCCAGCTCACCACCGAGCGTCGCCGGGGAGCTGTTTTTT
many	NA	TRBV5-1	TRBJ1-5	CASSVAGLSNQPQHF	TGCGCCAGCAGCGTAGCCGGTCTTAGCAATCAGCCCCAGCATTTT
many	NA	TRBV15	TRBJ2-5	CATRASRGQETQYF	TGTGCCACCAGGGCGTCGCGGGGTCAAGAGACCCAGTACTTC
many	NA	TRBV6-2/TRBV6-3	TRBJ1-1	CASSYQGLDTEAFF	TGTGCCAGCAGTTACCAAGGGTTGGACACTGAAGCTTTCTTT
many	TRBD1	TRBV11-1	TRBJ2-5	CASSWDRAETQYF	TGTGCCAGCAGCTGGGACAGGGCTGAGACCCAGTACTTC
NA	NA	TRBV19	TRBJ1-3	CASSTAGVASGNTIYF	TGTGCCAGTAGTACCGCCGGGGTCGCCTCTGGGAACACCATATATTTT
many	NA	TRBV4-3	TRBJ2-3	CASSQDPDFSTDTQYF	TGCGCCAGCAGCCAAGATCCGGACTTTAGCACAGATACGCAGTATTTT
many	NA	TRBV12-3/TRBV12-4	TRBJ1-5	CASSFAEYSNQPQHF	TGTGCCAGCAGTTTTGCTGAGTATAGCAATCAGCCCCAGCATTTT
many	NA	TRBV29-1	TRBJ2-3	CSVEEVPSTDTQYF	TGCAGCGTTGAGGAAGTTCCGAGCACAGATACGCAGTATTTT
many	TRBD1	TRBV12-3/TRBV12-4	TRBJ1-1	CASSSGQVYTEAFF	TGTGCCAGCAGTTCTGGACAGGTCTACACTGAAGCTTTCTTT
many	NA	TRBV7-2	TRBJ2-2	CASRERGTGELFF	TGTGCCAGCAGGGAGAGGGGCACCGGGGAGCTGTTTTTT
many	TRBD2	TRBV13	TRBJ2-5	CASSQAYTSGAQETQYF	TGTGCCAGCAGCCAAGCCTACACTAGCGGCGCTCAAGAGACCCAGTACTTC
many	NA	TRBV27	TRBJ2-1	CASSGGGGVEQFF	TGTGCCAGCAGTGGGGGTGGGGGCGTTGAGCAGTTCTTC
many	NA	TRBV6-6	TRBJ2-1	CASKHTAGEGPNEQFF	TGTGCCAGCAAACATACGGCAGGCGAGGGGCCCAATGAGCAGTTCTTC
many	TRBD2	TRBV10-3	TRBJ2-5	CATRDYKTQYF	TGTGCCACCCGGGACTATAAGACCCAGTACTTC
few	NA	TRBV20-1	TRBJ2-3	CSASRGDTQYF	TGCAGTGCTAGTCGGGGGGATACGCAGTATTTT
many	NA	TRBV7-2	TRBJ1-5	CASSSGNQPQHF	TGTGCCAGCAGCTCGGGCAATCAGCCCCAGCATTTT
many	NA	TRBV5-1	TRBJ2-2	CASSVPGLTTGELFF	TGCGCCAGCAGCGTACCGGGACTCACCACCGGGGAGCTGTTTTTT
many	NA	TRBV4-3	TRBJ2-3	CASSASRVDTQYF	TGCGCCAGCAGCGCGTCACGGGTAGATACGCAGTATTTT
many	NA	TRBV18	TRBJ1-6	CASSLGEPNSPLHF	TGTGCCAGCTCACTGGGGGAACCAAATTCACCCCTCCACTTT
many	TRBD1	TRBV5-1	TRBJ1-3	CASSLMGQGNVGNTIYF	TGCGCCAGCAGCTTGATGGGACAGGGGAACGTGGGAAACACCATATATTTT
many	NA	TRBV6-1	TRBJ2-7	CASSESFLQYF	TGTGCCAGCAGTGAATCTTTTCTTCAGTACTTC
many	NA	TRBV7-2	TRBJ2-3	CASSYGGRTDTQYF	TGTGCCAGCAGCTACGGGGGAAGAACAGATACGCAGTATTTT
many	TRBD2	TRBV5-1	TRBJ2-2	CASSSATSGWGTGELFF	TGCGCCAGCAGCTCCGCGACTAGCGGTTGGGGGACCGGGGAGCTGTTTTTT
many	TRBD2	TRBV20-1	TRBJ2-3	CSARLAGSTDTQYF	TGCAGTGCTAGACTAGCGGGGAGCACAGATACGCAGTATTTT
many	NA	TRBV7-2	TRBJ1-1	CASSYRQMNTEAFF	TGTGCCAGCAGTTATCGACAGATGAACACTGAAGCTTTCTTT
many	TRBD2	TRBV12-3/TRBV12-4	TRBJ2-1	CASEFNQRGGLEQFF	TGTGCCAGCGAGTTTAACCAGCGGGGGGGCCTTGAGCAGTTCTTC
few	TRBD1	TRBV4-1	TRBJ1-6	CASSPWTGDSPLHF	TGCGCCAGCAGCCCATGGACAGGGGATTCACCCCTCCACTTT
NA	TRBD2	TRBV6-1	TRBJ2-3	CASRVSGVGDTQYF	TGTGCCAGCAGAGTTAGCGGGGTGGGAGATACGCAGTATTTT
many	NA	TRBV7-9	TRBJ1-5	CASSPRGVSQPQHF	TGTGCCAGCAGCCCGCGGGGAGTGAGTCAGCCCCAGCATTTT
many	NA	TRBV4-2	TRBJ1-2	CASSPSRRGGYTF	TGTGCCAGCAGCCCCTCCCGCAGGGGCGGCTACACCTTC
many	NA	TRBV20-1	TRBJ1-1	CSASKGIGLGAFF	TGCAGTGCCTCAAAAGGCATTGGGCTCGGAGCTTTCTTT
many	NA	TRBV5-8	TRBJ1-1	CASSLIPGTEAFF	TGTGCCAGCAGCTTGATCCCGGGCACTGAAGCTTTCTTT
many	NA	TRBV4-3	TRBJ2-6	CASSQGSSPSGANVLTF	TGCGCCAGCAGCCAAGGGTCCAGCCCCTCTGGGGCCAACGTCCTGACTTTC
many	TRBD1	TRBV6-5	TRBJ2-6	CASRNRGPGANVLTF	TGTGCCAGCAGAAACAGGGGGCCAGGGGCCAACGTCCTGACTTTC
many	NA	TRBV5-1	TRBJ1-1	CASSPLGLPPNTEAFF	TGCGCCAGCAGCCCGCTGGGTTTACCCCCGAACACTGAAGCTTTCTTT
many	NA	TRBV29-1	TRBJ2-7	CSVVDGSYEQYF	TGCAGCGTTGTCGACGGCTCCTACGAGCAGTACTTC
many	NA	TRBV12-3/TRBV12-4	TRBJ1-5	CASSPQGGRWSGNQPQHF	TGTGCCAGCAGCCCCCAAGGGGGACGGTGGAGTGGCAATCAGCCCCAGCATTTT
many	TRBD1	TRBV28	TRBJ1-4	CASSSYTGETNEKLFF	TGTGCCAGCAGTTCGTATACAGGGGAAACTAATGAAAAACTGTTTTTT